Below, 8 T cell receptor beta chains from the same sample are listed, as sequenced in a study of blood T cell repertoires in COVID-19. Repertoires were generated with immunoSEQ multiplex PCR, while TCRdb's copy carries only in-frame clones and drops some. The profile shows under 300,000 clones, around 86% of them singletons. Sequencing was done on a sample of peripheral blood. These receptors were taken from a woman in her seventies with active or convalescent COVID-19.

The genes are TRBV19 and TRBJ1-1; 8 bases map to TRBD1. The ends lost 4 bases at V and 1 base at J; junction bases unmatched: 20. The CDR3 is made up of 20 amino acids. Germline loops: CDR1 LNHDA, CDR2 SQIVND (reference sequence). CDR3: CASSKWVSQGASSRNTEAFF. CDR3 nucleotide sequence: TGTGCCAGTAGTAAGTGGGTTAGTCAGGGGGCGAGTAGTAGGAACACTGAAGCTTTCTTT.

The rearrangement joins TRBV15 to TRBJ2-2; TRBD1 is a possible D gene (5 bases). Germline V gene sequence: CDR1 LNHNV, CDR2 YYDKDF (reference sequence). The CDR3 runs 16 residues. The V end lost 3 bases, the J end lost 1 base, and 12 bases lay between the germline ends. The DNA for the CDR3 is TGTGCCACCAGCAGCCCTAAAACAGGGAACACCGGGGAGCTGTTTTTT. It yields the protein CATSSPKTGNTGELFF.

The chain joins TRBV2 to TRBJ2-5; D might be TRBD2 (5 bases). Germline values: CDR1 SNHLY, CDR2 FYNNEI. The V gene lost 4 bases and the J gene lost 13 bases, with 19 bases spanning the gap. The length of the CDR3 is 13 residues. CDR3 amino acids: CASSGSGVGSGYF. The CDR3 coding sequence is TGTGCCAGCAGTGGAAGCGGTGTGGGGAGCGGGTACTTC. The whole variable domain, filled in from reference TRBV2 and TRBJ2-5, reads EPEVTQTPSHQVTQMGQEVILRCVPISNHLYFYWYRQILGQKVEFLVSFYNNEISEKSEIFDDQFSVERPDGSNFTLKIRSTKLEDSAMYFCASSGSGVGSGYFGPGTRLLVL.

This chain connects TRBV2 to TRBJ2-7; the match to TRBD1 covers 11 bases. Germline values: CDR1 SNHLY, CDR2 FYNNEI. The CDR3 is 15 amino acids. J was trimmed by 2 bases and V by 6 bases; bases with no gene match: 6. CDR3 DNA sequence: TGTGCCAGCAGCCCCGGGACAGGGGGGACCTACGAGCAGTACTTC. Translating it yields CASSPGTGGTYEQYF.

The chain employs TRBV15 and TRBJ1-4; D gene uncertain. CDR1 LNHNV and CDR2 YYDKDF come from the germline V gene (reference sequence). The CDR3 is made up of 15 amino acids. Trimming stripped 5 bases from V and 8 bases from J, with 18 bases between. The CDR3 protein is CATSGLTRSEEKLFF. CDR3 sequence (DNA): TGTGCCACCAGCGGACTTACCCGGAGCGAAGAAAAACTGTTTTTT.

The chain combines TRBV10-2 with TRBJ2-2; D gene unclear. The CDR3 extends over 11 amino acids. The germline V gene encodes CDR1 WSHSY and CDR2 SAAADI. The V end was cut by 4 bases, the J end by 6 bases, with 3 bases between. The CDR3 here is CASSVSGELFF. DNA for the CDR3: TGCGCCAGCAGTGTATCCGGGGAGCTGTTTTTT.

The V call is TRBV24-1, the J call TRBJ2-1, with D maybe TRBD1 (7 bases). Germline V CDR1 and CDR2: KGHDR, SFDVKD. The CDR3 runs to 16 residues. Trimming stripped 7 bases from V and 4 bases from J, with 19 bases between. The CDR3, as DNA: TGTGCCACCAGAGGTTTAGGGGGCGGAGGGTACAATGAGCAGTTCTTC. As protein: CATRGLGGGGYNEQFF.

The chain is built from TRBV9 and TRBJ2-7; a weak D match, TRBD1 (6 bases). Looked up from germline, CDR1 is SGDLS and CDR2 is YYNGEE. The CDR3 spans 13 residues. Trimming removed 3 bases from V and 1 base from J, with 8 bases in between. CDR3 loop: CASSEQGSYEQYF. CDR3 in DNA: TGTGCCAGCAGCGAACAGGGTTCCTACGAGCAGTACTTC. The variable domain in full, completed from reference TRBV9 and TRBJ2-7, reads DSGVTQTPKHLITATGQRVTLRCSPRSGDLSVYWYQQSLDQGLQFLIQYYNGEERAKGNILERFSAQQFPDLHSELNLSSLELGDSALYFCASSEQGSYEQYFGPGTRLTVT.